This T cell receptor (beta chain) appears in the sequencing data of a study of early T cells in non-severe SARS-CoV-2 infection. Per germline, CDR1 SGHAT and CDR2 FQDESV (reference sequence). CDR3 length equals 15 residues. Unmatched junction bases numbered 9, after V lost 4 bases and J lost 5 bases. TCRdb ran MiXCR on the 5' RACE reads and lists one entry per CDR3 protein. Of about 33,000 distinct CDR3 sequences detected, less than 5.5% appear once; the ten largest clones hold roughly 13%. In this sample, this clonotype turned up many times. V gene TRBV11-1 combines with J gene TRBJ2-5, with TRBD2 identical over 8 bases. Sequencing input: whole blood. This clonotype originated in an adult who was a healthcare worker with PCR-confirmed SARS-CoV-2 infection or an uninfected control (not recorded which). The CDR3 sequence is CASSSLLSGDETQYF. For the CDR3, the DNA is TGTGCCAGCAGCTCTCTACTTAGCGGGGATGAGACCCAGTACTTC.